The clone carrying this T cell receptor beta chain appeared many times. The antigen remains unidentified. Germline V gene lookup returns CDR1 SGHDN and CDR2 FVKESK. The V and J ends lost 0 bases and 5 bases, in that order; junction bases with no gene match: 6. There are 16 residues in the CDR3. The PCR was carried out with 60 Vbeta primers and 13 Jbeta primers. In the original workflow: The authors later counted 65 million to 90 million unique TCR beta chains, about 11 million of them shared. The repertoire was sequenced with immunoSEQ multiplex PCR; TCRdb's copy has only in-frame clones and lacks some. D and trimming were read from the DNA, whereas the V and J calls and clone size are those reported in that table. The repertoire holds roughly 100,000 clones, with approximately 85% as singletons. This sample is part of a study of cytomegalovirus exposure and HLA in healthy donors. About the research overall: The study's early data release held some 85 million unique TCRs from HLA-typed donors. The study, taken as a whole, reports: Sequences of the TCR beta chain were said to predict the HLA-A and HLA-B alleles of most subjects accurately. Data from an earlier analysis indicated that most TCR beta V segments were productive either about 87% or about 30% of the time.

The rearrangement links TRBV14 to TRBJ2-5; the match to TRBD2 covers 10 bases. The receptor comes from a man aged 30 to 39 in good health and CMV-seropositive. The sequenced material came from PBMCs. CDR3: CASSQDPSGRFETQYF. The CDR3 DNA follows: TGTGCCAGCAGCCAAGATCCTAGCGGGAGATTTGAGACCCAGTACTTC.